Sequencing of this T cell receptor beta chain was carried out in a study of blood T cell repertoires in COVID-19 (dated by TCRdb to between 2020 and 2021). For the wider study: Samples covering the acute and convalescent phases of COVID-19 were provided by collaborators in the United States, Italy and Spain. The material from the prospective study consisted of cDNA or gDNA derived from T cells, B-cell-depleted T cells, or PBMCs. The repertoires were released in a freely available public database meant as a resource for research on the immune response to SARS-CoV-2. A de-identified subject ID, COVID-19 status, age in years and sex were almost always included in the sample metadata. The dataset comprised deeply sampled blood TCRbeta repertoires from subjects exposed to, actively infected with, or recovered from COVID-19. Where available, HLA class I and class II types were obtained from metadata supplied by the sample provider rather than from assay-based typing. Samples were obtained from the ongoing ImmuneRACE study (first 160 participants) and from 1,200 or so subjects provided by 6 global collaborators.

TCRbeta CDR3 regions were amplified from genomic DNA using the immunoSEQ Assay, a bias-controlled multiplex PCR. In the source study's methods: Nucleated cell counts per sample were estimated from amplification of reference gene primers within the assay. Sequence reads were collapsed and filtered to measure the absolute abundance of every unique TCRbeta CDR3 rearrangement. For each sample, productive Simpson clonality was calculated as the square root of Simpson's diversity index across productive rearrangements. Sourced from immuneACCESS, this table was stored by TCRdb with only in-frame sequences that have V and J called. A share of the clones is absent; for the studies checked, an unresolved V gene accounts for under half, and the remainder has no known explanation. The DNA gave D and trimming, while V, J and clone size come from that table. This sample has roughly 250,000 clones in its table, and roughly 88% of those were observed once. The top ten clonotypes cover 2.1% of the sample.

The paper as a whole reports these results and caveats: Clinical and demographic metadata were provided uncurated, with the amount varying by source and participant.

On this clone: No antigen is known for it. No qualities accompany the bases; no much larger clone lies one base away.

A second Seattle source provided samples from volunteer blood donors who had recovered from COVID-19. Each collaborating institution followed its own protocols to collect whole blood in K2EDTA tubes. For TCRbeta analysis, collaborators shipped samples as frozen whole blood, isolated PBMCs, or DNA extracted from either of those sample types. The source material was peripheral blood. This clonotype was sampled from a woman aged 40 to 50 who had recovered from COVID-19.

The nucleotide sequence is TGTGCCACCAGTGATTTGGGGGGACAGGGAGACAATGAGCAGTTCTTC. This is translated as CATSDLGGQGDNEQFF. The V gene is TRBV24-1 and the J gene is TRBJ2-1; 9 junctional bases match TRBD1. Germline trimming amounts to 0 bases on V and 5 bases on J, with 4 as the count of junction bases outside the gene matches. The CDR3 measures 16 amino acids from cysteine to phenylalanine. Only CDR3 DNA remains: 48 bases, in frame from the first base. CDR1 and CDR2, looked up from the germline V gene, are KGHDR and SFDVKD.